This TCR beta chain is drawn from a study of chemoradiotherapy in HPV16-positive cancers. Study conclusions and caveats: During treatment, candidate HPV-specific clones and E7-related motifs expanded in tumor. Better recurrence-free survival went with HPV-responsive T-cell expansion in HPV16-positive patients.

Clones were sequenced by immunoSEQ multiplex PCR, and TCRdb holds only the in-frame ones, with some missing. The sample includes about 12,000 clones, 65% to 85% of them seen just once. Germline loops: CDR1 SNHLY, CDR2 FYNNEI. Trimming removed 0 bases at V and 12 bases at J, with 17 bases between. The CDR3 length is 14 residues. The table lists this clone with a few counts. Its antigen is unknown. V usage is TRBV2 and J usage is TRBJ1-2; D is possibly TRBD1 (5 bases). This specimen was collected from a patient who underwent chemoradiotherapy. The clonotype comes from a human donor with HPV-associated anogenital cancer. The CDR3 spells CASSEARTTRSDTF. The CDR3 bases are TGTGCCAGCAGTGAAGCGCGGACAACCAGGTCGGACACCTTC. Drawing the rest from reference TRBV2 and TRBJ1-2, the complete variable domain is EPEVTQTPSHQVTQMGQEVILRCVPISNHLYFYWYRQILGQKVEFLVSFYNNEISEKSEIFDDQFSVERPDGSNFTLKIRSTKLEDSAMYFCASSEARTTRSDTFGSGTRLTVV.